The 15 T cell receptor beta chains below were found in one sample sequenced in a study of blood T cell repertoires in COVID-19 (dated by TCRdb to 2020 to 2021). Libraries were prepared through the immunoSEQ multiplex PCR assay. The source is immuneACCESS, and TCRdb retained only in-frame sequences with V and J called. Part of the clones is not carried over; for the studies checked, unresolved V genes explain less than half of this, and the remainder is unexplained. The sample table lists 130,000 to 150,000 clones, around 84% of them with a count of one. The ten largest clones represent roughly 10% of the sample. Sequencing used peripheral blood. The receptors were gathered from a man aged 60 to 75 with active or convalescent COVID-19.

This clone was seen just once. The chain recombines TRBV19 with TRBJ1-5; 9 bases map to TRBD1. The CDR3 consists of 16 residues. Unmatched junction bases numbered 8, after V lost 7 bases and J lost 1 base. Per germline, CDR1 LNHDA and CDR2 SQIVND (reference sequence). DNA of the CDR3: TGTGCCAGTATTCCACCGGGACAGGGAAGCAATCAGCCCCAGCATTTT. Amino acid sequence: CASIPPGQGSNQPQHF.

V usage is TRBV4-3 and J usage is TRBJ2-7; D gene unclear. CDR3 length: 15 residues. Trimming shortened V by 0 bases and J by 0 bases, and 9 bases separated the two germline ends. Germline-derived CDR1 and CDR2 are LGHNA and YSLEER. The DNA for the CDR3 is TGCGCCAGCAGCCAAGATTGGTCAGGCTCCTACGAGCAGTACTTC. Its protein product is CASSQDWSGSYEQYF.

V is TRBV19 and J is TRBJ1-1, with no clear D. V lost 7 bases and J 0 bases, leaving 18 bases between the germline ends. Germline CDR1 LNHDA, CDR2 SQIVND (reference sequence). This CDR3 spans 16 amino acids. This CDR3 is CASTLTYGLLNTEAFF. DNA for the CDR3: TGTGCCAGTACCCTCACCTACGGACTCTTGAACACTGAAGCTTTCTTT.

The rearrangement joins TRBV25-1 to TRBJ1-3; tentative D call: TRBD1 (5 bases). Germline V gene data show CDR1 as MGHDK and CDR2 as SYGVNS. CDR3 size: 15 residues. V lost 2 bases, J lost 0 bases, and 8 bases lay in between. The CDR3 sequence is CASSEGARSGNTIYF. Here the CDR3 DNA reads TGTGCCAGCAGTGAAGGGGCCCGCTCTGGAAACACCATATATTTT.

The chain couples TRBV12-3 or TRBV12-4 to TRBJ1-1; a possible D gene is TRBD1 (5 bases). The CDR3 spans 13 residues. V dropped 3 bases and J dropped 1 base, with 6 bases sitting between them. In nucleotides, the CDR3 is TGTGCCAGCAGTTTGGGGGGGAACACTGAAGCTTTCTTT. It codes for CASSLGGNTEAFF.

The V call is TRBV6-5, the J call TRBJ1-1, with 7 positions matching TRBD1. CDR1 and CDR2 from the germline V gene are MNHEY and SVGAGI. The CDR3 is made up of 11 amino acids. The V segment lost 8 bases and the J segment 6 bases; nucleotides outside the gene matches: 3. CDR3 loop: CASARGAEAFF. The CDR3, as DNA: TGTGCCAGCGCCAGGGGGGCTGAAGCTTTCTTT.

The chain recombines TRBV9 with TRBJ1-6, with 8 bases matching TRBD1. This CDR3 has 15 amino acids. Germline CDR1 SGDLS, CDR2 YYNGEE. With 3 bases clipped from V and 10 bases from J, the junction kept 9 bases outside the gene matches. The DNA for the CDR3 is TGTGCCAGCAGCGAATTGACAGGGGAAGTGTCACCCCTCCACTTT. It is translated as CASSELTGEVSPLHF.

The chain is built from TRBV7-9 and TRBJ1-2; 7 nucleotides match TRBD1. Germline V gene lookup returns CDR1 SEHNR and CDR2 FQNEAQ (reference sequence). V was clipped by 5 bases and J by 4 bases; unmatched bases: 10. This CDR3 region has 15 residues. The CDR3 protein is CASSPGPGTVYGYTF. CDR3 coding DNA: TGTGCCAGCAGCCCCGGTCCAGGGACAGTCTATGGCTACACCTTC.

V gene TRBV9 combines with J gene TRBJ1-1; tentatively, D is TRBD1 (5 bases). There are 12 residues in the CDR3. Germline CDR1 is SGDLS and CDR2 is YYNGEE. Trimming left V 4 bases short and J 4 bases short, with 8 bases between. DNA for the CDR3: TGTGCCAGCAGCCGGGGGTCCACTGAAGCTTTCTTT. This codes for CASSRGSTEAFF.

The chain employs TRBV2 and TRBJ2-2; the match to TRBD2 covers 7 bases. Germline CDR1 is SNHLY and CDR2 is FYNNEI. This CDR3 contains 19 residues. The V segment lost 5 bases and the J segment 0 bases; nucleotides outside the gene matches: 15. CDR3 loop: CASSLTARVRGANTGELFF. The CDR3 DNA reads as TGTGCCAGCAGTCTTACGGCCCGGGTCCGGGGGGCGAACACCGGGGAGCTGTTTTTT.

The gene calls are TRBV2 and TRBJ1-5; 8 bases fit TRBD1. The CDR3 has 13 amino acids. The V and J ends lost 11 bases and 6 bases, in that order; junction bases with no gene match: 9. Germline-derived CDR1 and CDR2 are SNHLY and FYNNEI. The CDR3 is CAGRQGQGQPQHF. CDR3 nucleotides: TGTGCCGGACGACAGGGGCAAGGTCAGCCCCAGCATTTT.

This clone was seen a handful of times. The CDR3 here is CASFGLARGSQYF. Here the CDR3 DNA reads TGTGCCAGCTTCGGACTAGCGAGGGGATCCCAGTACTTC. The rearrangement joins TRBV2 to TRBJ2-5, with 9 bases that match TRBD2. J lost 9 bases, V lost 8 bases, and 10 bases had no gene match. Germline V CDR1 and CDR2: SNHLY, FYNNEI. The CDR3 totals 13 residues. Looking up the rest from reference TRBV2 and TRBJ2-5 gives the full variable domain: EPEVTQTPSHQVTQMGQEVILRCVPISNHLYFYWYRQILGQKVEFLVSFYNNEISEKSEIFDDQFSVERPDGSNFTLKIRSTKLEDSAMYFCASFGLARGSQYFGPGTRLLVL.

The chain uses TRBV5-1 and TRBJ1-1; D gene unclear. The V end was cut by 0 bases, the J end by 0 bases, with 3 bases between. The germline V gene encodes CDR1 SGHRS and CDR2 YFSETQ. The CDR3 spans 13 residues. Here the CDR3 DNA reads TGCGCCAGCAGCTTGGGTATGAACACTGAAGCTTTCTTT. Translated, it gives CASSLGMNTEAFF. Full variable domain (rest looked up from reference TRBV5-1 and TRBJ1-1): KAGVTQTPRYLIKTRGQQVTLSCSPISGHRSVSWYQQTPGQGLQFLFEYFSETQRNKGNFPGRFSGRQFSNSRSEMNVSTLELGDSALYLCASSLGMNTEAFFGQGTRLTVV.

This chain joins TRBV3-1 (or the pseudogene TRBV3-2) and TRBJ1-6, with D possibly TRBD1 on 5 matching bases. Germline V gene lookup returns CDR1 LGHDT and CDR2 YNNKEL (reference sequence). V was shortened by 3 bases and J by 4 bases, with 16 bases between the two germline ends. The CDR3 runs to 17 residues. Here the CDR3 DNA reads TGTGCCAGCAGCCAGTGGGGGAGGGAATCTTATAATTCACCCCTCCACTTT. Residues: CASSQWGRESYNSPLHF.

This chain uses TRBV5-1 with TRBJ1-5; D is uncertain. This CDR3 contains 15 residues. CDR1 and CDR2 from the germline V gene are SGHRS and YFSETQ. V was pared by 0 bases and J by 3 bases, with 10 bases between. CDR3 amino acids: CASSLEAGVNQPQHF. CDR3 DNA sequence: TGCGCCAGCAGCTTGGAGGCGGGAGTCAATCAGCCCCAGCATTTT. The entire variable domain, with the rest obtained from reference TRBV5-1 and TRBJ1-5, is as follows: KAGVTQTPRYLIKTRGQQVTLSCSPISGHRSVSWYQQTPGQGLQFLFEYFSETQRNKGNFPGRFSGRQFSNSRSEMNVSTLELGDSALYLCASSLEAGVNQPQHFGDGTRLSIL.